This paragraph reports one T cell receptor beta chain. This specimen belongs to a study of neurological immune-mediated disorders. CDR1 is MGHRA, CDR2 YSYEKL, per germline. The CDR3 has 14 amino acids. V lost 0 bases to trimming and J lost 6 bases; unmatched junction nucleotides: 0. MiXCR, run by TCRdb on the 5' RACE reads, gives a single entry per CDR3 protein. The data contain about 120,000 distinct CDR3 sequences, about 3.4% of them singletons. The TCR comes from a woman aged 25 to 39 with multiple sclerosis. V usage is TRBV4-1 and J usage is TRBJ2-2; 8 positions match TRBD2. Sequencing was carried out using PBMCs. The CDR3, as DNA: TGCGCCAGCAGCCAAGACGGGGGGGCCGGGGAGCTGTTTTTT. This encodes CASSQDGGAGELFF.